The entry below gives a single T cell receptor beta chain sequence along with its context. Original handling: Estimated nucleated cell counts came from reference gene primer amplification. TCRdb's copy holds only in-frame clones and misses some; the assay was immunoSEQ multiplex PCR. V, J and clone size are taken as reported in that table, and D and trimming were inferred from the DNA itself. The sample contains about 140,000 clones, 90% of which appear only once. The CDR3 totals 18 residues. Germline CDR1 reads WNHNN; CDR2 reads SYGVQD (reference sequence). Trimming stripped 4 bases from V and 5 bases from J, with 26 bases between. This sample is drawn from a study of blood T cell repertoires in COVID-19. Study at large: Donors in the United States, Italy and Spain gave samples during acute or convalescent COVID-19. T cells, B-cell-depleted T cells, or PBMCs supplied cDNA or gDNA.

V gene TRBV10-1 combines with J gene TRBJ1-1; the D gene is possibly TRBD1 (6 bases). This sequence was found in a woman aged 80 or over with acute or convalescent COVID-19. Sequenced: peripheral blood. The CDR3 sequence: CASSVPGQSPTYTTEAFF. In DNA, the CDR3 is TGCGCCAGCAGTGTACCAGGACAGTCCCCAACATATACAACTGAAGCTTTCTTT.